The subject of this entry is one T cell receptor (beta chain). Its specificity is unknown. The sample holds other DNA sequences that translate to the same CDR3. This entry belongs to a study of OX40 agonist ivuxolimab in advanced cancers. A history of autoimmune disease or systemic immunosuppression excluded patients. CDR1 and CDR2 from the germline V gene are SNHLY and FYNNEI. The CDR3 consists of 13 residues. Trimming pared 5 bases from V and 3 bases from J, leaving 11 bases between. Regarding the study as a whole: Partial responders treated at 0.1-3.0 mg/kg exhibited clonal expansion among the lowest measured. Among some nonresponders, normalized T-cell clonal expansion was also low. At doses 0.1 to 3.0 mg/kg, CD4+ and CD8+ clones expanded.

Only in-frame clones appear in the TCRdb table, and some are missing; sequencing was by immunoSEQ multiplex PCR. The sample lists approximately 82,000 clones; approximately 89% were seen once. The starting material was CD4+ or CD8+ T cells sorted from blood, obtained in a trial of the OX40 agonist ivuxolimab. The chain uses TRBV2 and TRBJ2-7; D assignment may be TRBD1 or TRBD2 (5 bases each). The origin of this receptor is an adult with an advanced solid tumor such as melanoma, head and neck, liver or kidney cancer. The CDR3 DNA is TGTGCCAGCAGTCGGGACGGATTCTACGAGCAGTACTTC. It translates to CASSRDGFYEQYF.